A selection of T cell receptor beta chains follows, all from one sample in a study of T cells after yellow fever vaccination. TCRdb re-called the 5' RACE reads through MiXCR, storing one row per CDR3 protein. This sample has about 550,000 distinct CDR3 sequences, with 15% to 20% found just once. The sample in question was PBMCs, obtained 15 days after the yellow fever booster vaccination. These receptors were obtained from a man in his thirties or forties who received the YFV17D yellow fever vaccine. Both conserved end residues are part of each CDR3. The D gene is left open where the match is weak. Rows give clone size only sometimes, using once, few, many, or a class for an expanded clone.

CASSHGGTESYEQYF	TGTGCCAGCAGCCACGGGGGAACAGAGTCCTACGAGCAGTACTTC	few	NA	TRBV7-9	TRBJ2-7
CAISEASGFRYEQFF	TGTGCCATCAGTGAGGCTAGCGGTTTCAGGTATGAGCAGTTCTTC	few	TRBD2	TRBV10-3	TRBJ2-1
CASSLGQGSEKLFF	TGTGCCAGCAGCCTGGGACAGGGCAGTGAAAAACTGTTTTTT	NA	TRBD1	TRBV6-1	TRBJ1-4
CASRTGVVDNSPLHF	TGTGCCAGCAGAACAGGGGTAGTGGATAATTCACCCCTCCACTTT	few	TRBD1	TRBV6-2/TRBV6-3	TRBJ1-6
CSARGPIGRNEQFF	TGCAGTGCTAGAGGCCCCATAGGGAGGAATGAGCAGTTCTTC	few	NA	TRBV20-1	TRBJ2-1
CSVIGGSLETQYF	TGCAGTGTAATTGGCGGGAGTTTAGAGACCCAGTACTTC	few	TRBD2	TRBV20-1	TRBJ2-5
CSARVWGHEQYF	TGCAGTGCTAGAGTCTGGGGCCACGAGCAGTACTTC	few	NA	TRBV20-1	TRBJ2-7
CASSYSGRGLYEQYF	TGTGCCAGCAGTTACTCTGGTCGGGGCCTCTACGAGCAGTACTTC	NA	NA	TRBV6-5	TRBJ2-7
CASSKAGLIGKNIQYF	TGTGCCAGCAGTAAAGCGGGGTTAATAGGCAAAAACATTCAGTACTTC	NA	TRBD2	TRBV27	TRBJ2-4
CASSYSPIGDTEAFF	TGTGCCAGCAGTTACAGTCCTATTGGGGACACTGAAGCTTTCTTT	NA	NA	TRBV6-5	TRBJ1-1
CSVGWEFYNEQFF	TGCAGCGTTGGTTGGGAGTTCTACAATGAGCAGTTCTTC	many	NA	TRBV29-1	TRBJ2-1
CASSFGTGITGGYTF	TGTGCCAGCAGCTTTGGGACAGGGATTACCGGGGGCTACACCTTC	few	TRBD1	TRBV7-2	TRBJ1-2
CASRDWGQNIQYF	TGTGCCAGCAGGGATTGGGGCCAAAACATTCAGTACTTC	NA	NA	TRBV28	TRBJ2-4
CASTEWVSYNEQFF	TGTGCCAGCACCGAGTGGGTCTCCTACAATGAGCAGTTCTTC	few	NA	TRBV5-6	TRBJ2-1
CASSKGGAGVDTQYF	TGTGCCAGCAGCAAAGGGGGCGCCGGGGTCGATACGCAGTATTTT	NA	TRBD1	TRBV7-3	TRBJ2-3
CAGTLTGTSGRPYNEQFF	TGTGCCGGCACTCTTACCGGGACTAGCGGGAGGCCCTACAATGAGCAGTTCTTC	NA	TRBD2	TRBV30	TRBJ2-1
CASSVDRSYEQYF	TGCGCCAGCAGCGTGGACAGGTCCTACGAGCAGTACTTC	NA	TRBD1	TRBV5-1	TRBJ2-7
CASSFAARGRTEAFF	TGTGCCAGCAGTTTTGCGGCCCGGGGGAGGACTGAAGCTTTCTTT	NA	NA	TRBV28	TRBJ1-1
CASSFGGSYSPLHF	TGTGCCAGCAGCTTTGGCGGGAGTTATTCACCCCTCCACTTT	few	NA	TRBV11-2	TRBJ1-6
CASSIAQTVPGNQPQHF	TGTGCCAGTAGTATAGCCCAGACAGTTCCGGGGAATCAGCCCCAGCATTTT	NA	NA	TRBV19	TRBJ1-5
CASSLEAGGSSGELFF	TGCGCCAGCAGCTTAGAAGCGGGAGGATCGTCCGGGGAGCTGTTTTTT	few	TRBD2	TRBV5-1	TRBJ2-2
CASRSSGANEQFF	TGTGCCAGCAGGTCTAGCGGGGCAAATGAGCAGTTCTTC	few	TRBD2	TRBV6-2/TRBV6-3	TRBJ2-1
CASSRTNPPGLAGVF	TGTGCCAGCAGCCGTACGAATCCTCCGGGACTAGCGGGAGTCTTT	NA	TRBD2	TRBV7-2	TRBJ2-3
CASSSRKGSSYNEQFF	TGTGCCAGCAGTTCAAGGAAGGGGAGCTCCTACAATGAGCAGTTCTTC	few	NA	TRBV3-1	TRBJ2-1